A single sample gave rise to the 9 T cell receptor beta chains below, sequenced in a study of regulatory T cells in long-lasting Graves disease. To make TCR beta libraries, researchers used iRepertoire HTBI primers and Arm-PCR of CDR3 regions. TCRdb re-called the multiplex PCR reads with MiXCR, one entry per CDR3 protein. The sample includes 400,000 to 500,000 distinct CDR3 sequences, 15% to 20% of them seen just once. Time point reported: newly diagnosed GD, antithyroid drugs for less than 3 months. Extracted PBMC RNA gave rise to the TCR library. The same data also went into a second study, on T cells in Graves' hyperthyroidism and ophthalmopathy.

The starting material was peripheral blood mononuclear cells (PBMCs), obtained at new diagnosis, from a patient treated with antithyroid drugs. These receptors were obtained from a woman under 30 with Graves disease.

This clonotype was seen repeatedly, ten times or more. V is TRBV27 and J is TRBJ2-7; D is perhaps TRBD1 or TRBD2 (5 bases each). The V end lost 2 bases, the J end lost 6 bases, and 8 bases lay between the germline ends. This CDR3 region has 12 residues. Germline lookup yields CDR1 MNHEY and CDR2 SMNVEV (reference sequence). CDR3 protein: CASSLRGAEQYF. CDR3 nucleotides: TGTGCCAGCAGTTTAAGGGGAGCCGAGCAGTACTTC.

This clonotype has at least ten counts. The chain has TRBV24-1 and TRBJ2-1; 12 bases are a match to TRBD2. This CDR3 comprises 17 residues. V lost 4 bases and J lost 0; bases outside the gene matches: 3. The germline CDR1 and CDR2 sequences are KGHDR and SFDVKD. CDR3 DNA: TGTGCCACCAGTGACTCGGGACTAGCGGGCTCCTACAATGAGCAGTTCTTC. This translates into CATSDSGLAGSYNEQFF.

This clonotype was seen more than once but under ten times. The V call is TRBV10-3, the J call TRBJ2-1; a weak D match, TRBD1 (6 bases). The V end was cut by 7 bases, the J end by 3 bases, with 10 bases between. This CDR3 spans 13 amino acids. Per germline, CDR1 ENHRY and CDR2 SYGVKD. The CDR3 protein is CAITQGIYNEQFF. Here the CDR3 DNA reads TGTGCCATCACACAGGGAATCTACAATGAGCAGTTCTTC.

The CDR3: CASSQHPGGRGLVSYEQYF. The CDR3 DNA follows: TGTGCCAGCAGCCAACACCCGGGGGGGCGGGGGCTAGTTTCCTACGAGCAGTACTTC. The V gene is TRBV4-2, the J gene TRBJ2-7; TRBD2 matches at 8 bases. Germline V gene sequence: CDR1 LGHNA, CDR2 YNFKEQ. Trimming took 2 bases from V and 1 from J; bases not matched to a gene: 16. The CDR3 sequence is 19 residues long.

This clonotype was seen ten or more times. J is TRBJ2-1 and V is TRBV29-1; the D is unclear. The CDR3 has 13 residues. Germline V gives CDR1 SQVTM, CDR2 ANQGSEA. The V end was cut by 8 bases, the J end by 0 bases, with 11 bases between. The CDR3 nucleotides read TGCAGCTTATTCGCGGTCTCCTACAATGAGCAGTTCTTC. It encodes CSLFAVSYNEQFF.

CDR3 amino acids: CASTPGAASPGELFF. In DNA form, the CDR3 reads TGTGCCAGCACCCCCGGTGCGGCGTCCCCCGGGGAGCTGTTTTTT. This chain uses TRBV6-1 with TRBJ2-2; D unclear. Trimming removed 7 bases from V and 6 bases from J, with 18 bases in between. This CDR3 spans 15 amino acids. Germline loops: CDR1 MNHNS, CDR2 SASEGT.

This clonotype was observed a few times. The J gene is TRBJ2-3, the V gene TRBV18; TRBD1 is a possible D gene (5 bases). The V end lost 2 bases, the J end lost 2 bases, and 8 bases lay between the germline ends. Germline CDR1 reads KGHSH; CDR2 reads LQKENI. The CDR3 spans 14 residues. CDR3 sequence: CASSPTGYTDTQYF. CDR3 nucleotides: TGTGCCAGCTCACCAACAGGTTACACAGATACGCAGTATTTT.

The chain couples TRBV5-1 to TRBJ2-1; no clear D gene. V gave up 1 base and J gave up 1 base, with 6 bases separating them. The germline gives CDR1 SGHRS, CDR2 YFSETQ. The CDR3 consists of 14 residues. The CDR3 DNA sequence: TGCGCCAGCAGCTTGTTACTTTCCTACAATGAGCAGTTCTTC. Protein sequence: CASSLLLSYNEQFF.

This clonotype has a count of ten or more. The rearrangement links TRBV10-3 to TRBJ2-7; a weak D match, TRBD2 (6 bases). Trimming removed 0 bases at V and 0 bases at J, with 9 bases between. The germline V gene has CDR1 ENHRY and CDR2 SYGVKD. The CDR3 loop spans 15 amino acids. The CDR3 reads CAISESAGSSYEQYF. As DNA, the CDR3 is TGTGCCATCAGTGAGTCGGCGGGGAGCTCCTACGAGCAGTACTTC.